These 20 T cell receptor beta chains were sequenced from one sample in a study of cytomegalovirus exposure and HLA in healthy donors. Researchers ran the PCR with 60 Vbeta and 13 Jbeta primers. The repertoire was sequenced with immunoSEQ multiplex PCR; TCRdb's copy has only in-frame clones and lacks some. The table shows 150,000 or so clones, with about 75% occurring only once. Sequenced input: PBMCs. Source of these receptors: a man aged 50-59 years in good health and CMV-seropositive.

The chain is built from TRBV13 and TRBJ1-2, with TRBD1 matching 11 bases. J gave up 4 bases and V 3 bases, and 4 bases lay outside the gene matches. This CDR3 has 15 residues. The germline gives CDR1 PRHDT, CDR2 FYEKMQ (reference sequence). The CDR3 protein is CASSFRTGGGYGYTF. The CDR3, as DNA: TGTGCCAGCAGCTTTAGGACAGGGGGCGGCTATGGCTACACCTTC.

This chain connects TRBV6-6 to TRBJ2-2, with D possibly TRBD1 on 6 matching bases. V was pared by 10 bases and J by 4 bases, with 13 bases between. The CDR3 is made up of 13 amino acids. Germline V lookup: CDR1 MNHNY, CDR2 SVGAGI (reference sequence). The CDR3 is CATATGFTGELFF. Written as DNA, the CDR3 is TGTGCCACCGCGACAGGATTCACCGGGGAGCTGTTTTTT.

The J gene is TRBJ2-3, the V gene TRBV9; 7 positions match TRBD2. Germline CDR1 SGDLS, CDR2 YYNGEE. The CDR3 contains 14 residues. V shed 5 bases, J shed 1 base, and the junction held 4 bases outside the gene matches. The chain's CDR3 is CASSRAGGTDTQYF. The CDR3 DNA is TGTGCCAGCAGTCGTGCGGGGGGCACAGATACGCAGTATTTT.

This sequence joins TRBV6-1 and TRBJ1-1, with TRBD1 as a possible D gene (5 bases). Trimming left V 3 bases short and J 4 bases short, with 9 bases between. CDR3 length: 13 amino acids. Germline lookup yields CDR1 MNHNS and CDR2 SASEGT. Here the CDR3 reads CASSDRVGTEAFF. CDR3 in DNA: TGTGCCAGCAGTGACAGGGTTGGCACTGAAGCTTTCTTT.

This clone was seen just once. For the CDR3, the DNA is TGTGCCAGCAGTTACAAGGGGGGGGAGACCCAGTACTTC. As protein: CASSYKGGETQYF. The chain employs TRBV6-6 and TRBJ2-5; possibly TRBD2 for D (7 bases). The CDR3 sequence is 13 residues long. CDR1 and CDR2 from the germline V gene are MNHNY and SVGAGI (reference sequence). Trimming removed 2 bases at V and 5 bases at J, with 9 bases between.

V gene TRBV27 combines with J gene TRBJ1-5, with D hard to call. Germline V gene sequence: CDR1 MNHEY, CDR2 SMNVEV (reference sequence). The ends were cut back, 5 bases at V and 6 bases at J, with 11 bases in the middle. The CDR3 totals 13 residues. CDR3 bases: TGTGCCAGCAGTCTGACGGGTCTTCAGCCCCAGCATTTT. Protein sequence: CASSLTGLQPQHF.

The CDR3 region is CASSLTVTYEQYV. The CDR3 DNA reads TGTGCCAGCAGTTTGACAGTAACCTACGAGCAGTACGTC. The chain recombines TRBV6-5 with TRBJ2-7; tentative D call: TRBD1 (5 bases). Germline V lookup: CDR1 MNHEY, CDR2 SVGAGI. CDR3 length: 13 residues. V lost 4 bases and J 2 bases, leaving 9 bases between the germline ends.

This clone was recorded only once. CDR3 sequence: CASSLPLGGYGYTF. The CDR3 bases are TGCGCCAGCAGCTTACCTCTAGGTGGCTATGGCTACACCTTC. The J gene is TRBJ1-2, the V gene TRBV5-1; D remains ambiguous. The CDR3 length is 14 residues. Trimming shortened V by 2 bases and J by 4 bases, and 12 bases separated the two germline ends. Germline values: CDR1 SGHRS, CDR2 YFSETQ.

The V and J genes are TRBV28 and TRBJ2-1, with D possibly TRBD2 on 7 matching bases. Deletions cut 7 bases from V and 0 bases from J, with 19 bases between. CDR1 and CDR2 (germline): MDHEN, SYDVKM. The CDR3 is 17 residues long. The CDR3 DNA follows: TGTGCCAGCACCTCCGGCGGGGGCCCAGACTCCTACAATGAGCAGTTCTTC. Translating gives CASTSGGGPDSYNEQFF.

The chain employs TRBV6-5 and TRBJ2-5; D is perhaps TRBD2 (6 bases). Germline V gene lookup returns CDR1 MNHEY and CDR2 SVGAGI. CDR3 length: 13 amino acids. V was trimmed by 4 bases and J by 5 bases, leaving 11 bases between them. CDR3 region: CASSLRGRETQYF. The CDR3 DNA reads TGTGCCAGCAGTTTGCGGGGTAGGGAGACCCAGTACTTC.

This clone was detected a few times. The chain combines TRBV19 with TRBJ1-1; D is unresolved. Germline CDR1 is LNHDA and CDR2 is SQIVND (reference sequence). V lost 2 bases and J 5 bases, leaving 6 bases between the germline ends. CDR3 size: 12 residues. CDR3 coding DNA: TGTGCCAGTAGTATAATCGGGACTGAAGCTTTCTTT. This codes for CASSIIGTEAFF.

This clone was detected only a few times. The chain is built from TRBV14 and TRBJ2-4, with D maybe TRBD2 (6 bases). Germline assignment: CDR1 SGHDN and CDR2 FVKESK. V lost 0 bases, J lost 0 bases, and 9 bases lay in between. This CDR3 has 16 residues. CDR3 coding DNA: TGTGCCAGCAGCCAAGAGGTCGGGGGAGCCAAAAACATTCAGTACTTC. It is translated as CASSQEVGGAKNIQYF.

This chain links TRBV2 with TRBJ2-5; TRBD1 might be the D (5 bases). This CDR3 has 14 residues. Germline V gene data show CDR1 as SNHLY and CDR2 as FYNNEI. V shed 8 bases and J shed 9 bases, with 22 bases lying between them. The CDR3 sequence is CASGFRAGQGAQYF. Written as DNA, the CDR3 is TGTGCCAGCGGCTTTAGAGCAGGACAAGGGGCCCAGTACTTC. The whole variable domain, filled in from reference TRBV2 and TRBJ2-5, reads EPEVTQTPSHQVTQMGQEVILRCVPISNHLYFYWYRQILGQKVEFLVSFYNNEISEKSEIFDDQFSVERPDGSNFTLKIRSTKLEDSAMYFCASGFRAGQGAQYFGPGTRLLVL.

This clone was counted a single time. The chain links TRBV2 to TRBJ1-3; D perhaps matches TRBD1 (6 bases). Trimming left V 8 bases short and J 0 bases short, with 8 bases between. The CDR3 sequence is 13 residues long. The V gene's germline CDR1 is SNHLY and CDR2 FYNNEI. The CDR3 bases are TGTGCCAGCGCCAGGGGCTCTGGAAACACCATATATTTT. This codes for CASARGSGNTIYF.

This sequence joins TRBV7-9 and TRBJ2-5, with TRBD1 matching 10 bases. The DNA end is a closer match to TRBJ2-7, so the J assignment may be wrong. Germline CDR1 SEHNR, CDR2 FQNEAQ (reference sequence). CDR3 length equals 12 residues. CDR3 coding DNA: TGTGCCAGCAGGGGGACAGGGGACGAGCAGTACTTC. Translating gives CASRGTGDEQYF.

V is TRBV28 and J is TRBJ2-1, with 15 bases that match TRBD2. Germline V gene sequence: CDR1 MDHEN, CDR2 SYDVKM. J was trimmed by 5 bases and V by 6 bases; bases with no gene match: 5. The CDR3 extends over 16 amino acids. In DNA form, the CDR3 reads TGTGCCAGCAGACCCGGGACTAGCGGGGGGCACAATGAGCAGTTCTTC. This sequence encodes CASRPGTSGGHNEQFF.

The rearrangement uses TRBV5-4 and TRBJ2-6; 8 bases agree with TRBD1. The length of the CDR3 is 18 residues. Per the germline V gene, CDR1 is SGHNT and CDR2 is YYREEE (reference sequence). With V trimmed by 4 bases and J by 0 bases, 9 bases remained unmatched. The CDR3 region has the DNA TGTGCCAGCAGCCACATGAGACAGGGGAACTCTGGGGCCAACGTCCTGACTTTC. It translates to CASSHMRQGNSGANVLTF.

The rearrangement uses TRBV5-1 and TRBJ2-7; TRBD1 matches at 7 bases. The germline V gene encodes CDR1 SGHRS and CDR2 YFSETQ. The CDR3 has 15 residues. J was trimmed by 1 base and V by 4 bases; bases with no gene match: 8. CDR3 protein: CASSLTWDRSYEQYF. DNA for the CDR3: TGCGCCAGCAGCCTAACGTGGGACAGATCCTACGAGCAGTACTTC.

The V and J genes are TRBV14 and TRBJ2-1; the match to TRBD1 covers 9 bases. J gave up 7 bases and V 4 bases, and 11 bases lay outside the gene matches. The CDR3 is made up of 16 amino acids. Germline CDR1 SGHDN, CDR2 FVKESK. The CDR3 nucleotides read TGTGCCAGCAGCCGAGCCGGGACAGGGTTAAGGAATGAGCAGTTCTTC. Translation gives CASSRAGTGLRNEQFF.

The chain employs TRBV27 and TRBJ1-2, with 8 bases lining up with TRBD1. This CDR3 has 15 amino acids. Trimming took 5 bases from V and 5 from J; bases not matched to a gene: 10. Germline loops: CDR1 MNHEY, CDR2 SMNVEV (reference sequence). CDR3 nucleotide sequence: TGTGCCAGCAGTCCGTTACAGGGGGTCCTGTATGGCTACACCTTC. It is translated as CASSPLQGVLYGYTF.